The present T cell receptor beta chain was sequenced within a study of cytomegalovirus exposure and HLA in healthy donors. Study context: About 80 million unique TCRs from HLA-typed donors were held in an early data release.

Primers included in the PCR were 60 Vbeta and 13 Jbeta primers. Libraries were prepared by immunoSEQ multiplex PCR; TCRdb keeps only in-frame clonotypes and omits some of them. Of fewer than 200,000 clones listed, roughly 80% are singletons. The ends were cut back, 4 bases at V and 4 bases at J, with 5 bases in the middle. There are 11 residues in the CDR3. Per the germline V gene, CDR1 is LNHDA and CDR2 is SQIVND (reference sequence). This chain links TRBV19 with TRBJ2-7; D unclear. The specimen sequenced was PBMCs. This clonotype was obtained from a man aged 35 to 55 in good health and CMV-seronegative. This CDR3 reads CASSSQYEQYF. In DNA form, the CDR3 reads TGTGCCAGTAGTAGCCAGTACGAGCAGTACTTC.